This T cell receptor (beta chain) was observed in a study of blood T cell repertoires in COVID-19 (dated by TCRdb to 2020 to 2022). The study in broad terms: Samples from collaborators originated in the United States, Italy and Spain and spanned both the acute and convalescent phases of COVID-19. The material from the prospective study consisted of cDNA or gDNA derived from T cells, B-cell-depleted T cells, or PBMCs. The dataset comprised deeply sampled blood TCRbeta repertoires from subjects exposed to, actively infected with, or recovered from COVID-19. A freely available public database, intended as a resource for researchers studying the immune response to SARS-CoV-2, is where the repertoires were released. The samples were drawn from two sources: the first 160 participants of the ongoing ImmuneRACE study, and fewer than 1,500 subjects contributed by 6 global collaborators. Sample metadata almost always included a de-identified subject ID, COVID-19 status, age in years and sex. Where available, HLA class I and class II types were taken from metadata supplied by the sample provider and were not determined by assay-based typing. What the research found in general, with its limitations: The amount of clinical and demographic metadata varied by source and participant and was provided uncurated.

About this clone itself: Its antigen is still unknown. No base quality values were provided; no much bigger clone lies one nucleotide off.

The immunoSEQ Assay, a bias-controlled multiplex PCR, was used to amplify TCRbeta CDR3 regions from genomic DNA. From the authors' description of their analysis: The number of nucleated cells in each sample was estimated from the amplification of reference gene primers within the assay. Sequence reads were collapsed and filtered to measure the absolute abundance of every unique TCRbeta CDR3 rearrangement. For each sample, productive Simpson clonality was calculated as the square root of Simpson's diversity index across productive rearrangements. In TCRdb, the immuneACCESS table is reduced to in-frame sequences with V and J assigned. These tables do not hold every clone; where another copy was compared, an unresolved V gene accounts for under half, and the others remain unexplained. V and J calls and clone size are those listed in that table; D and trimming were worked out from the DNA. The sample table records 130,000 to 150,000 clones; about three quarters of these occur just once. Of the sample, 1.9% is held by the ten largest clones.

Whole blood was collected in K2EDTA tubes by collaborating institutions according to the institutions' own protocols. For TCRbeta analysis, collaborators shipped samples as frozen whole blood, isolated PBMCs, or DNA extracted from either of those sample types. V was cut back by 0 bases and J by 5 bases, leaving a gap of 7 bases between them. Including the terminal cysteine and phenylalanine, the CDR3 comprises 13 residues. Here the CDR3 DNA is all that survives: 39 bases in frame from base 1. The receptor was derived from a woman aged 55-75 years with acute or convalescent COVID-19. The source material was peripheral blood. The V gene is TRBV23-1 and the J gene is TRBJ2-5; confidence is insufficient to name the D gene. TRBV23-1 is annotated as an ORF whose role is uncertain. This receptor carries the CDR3 CASSQSDGETQYF. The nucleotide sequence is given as TGCGCCAGCAGTCAATCCGACGGGGAGACCCAGTACTTC.